This entry lists 17 T cell receptor beta chains sequenced from one sample in a study of T cell repertoires in cytomegalovirus infection. One entry per CDR3 protein, called by TCRdb with MiXCR from the reads. The sample lists 310,000 or so distinct CDR3 sequences, roughly 16% occurring once. Sequenced: PBMCs. The receptors were gathered from a human donor in good health (CMV status not recorded). Some clones in this sample may be carry-over from other donors' samples.

Here the CDR3 reads CASSQEERETQYF. Written as DNA, the CDR3 is TGCGCCAGCAGCCAAGAGGAGCGGGAGACCCAGTACTTC. The V and J genes are TRBV4-1 and TRBJ2-5; TRBD2 might be the D (5 bases). There are 13 residues in the CDR3. Trimming removed 0 bases from V and 5 bases from J, with 7 bases in between. Germline V gives CDR1 MGHRA, CDR2 YSYEKL.

This clonotype was recorded a few times. This chain connects TRBV7-2 to TRBJ1-5; no clear D gene. Germline loops: CDR1 SGHTA, CDR2 FQGNSA. There are 14 residues in the CDR3. V lost 5 bases and J 2 bases, leaving 10 bases between the germline ends. The CDR3 DNA reads TGTGCCAGCAGCGTTGGTGGGGGCAATCAGCCCCAGCATTTT. Translating it yields CASSVGGGNQPQHF.

This clonotype was seen ten or more times. This chain joins TRBV4-1 and TRBJ1-1, with a tentative D call TRBD1 (5 bases). Germline V gives CDR1 MGHRA, CDR2 YSYEKL. Trimming removed 2 bases from V and 7 bases from J, with 8 bases in between. This CDR3 is 12 amino acids long. The CDR3 DNA sequence: TGCGCCAGCAGCCAAATTCAGGGTGAAGCTTTCTTT. Amino acid sequence: CASSQIQGEAFF.

The V gene is TRBV7-9, the J gene TRBJ2-7; D is undetermined. The germline V and J ends were trimmed by 3 bases and 3 bases, with 12 bases remaining between them. This CDR3 has 14 residues. Germline V gives CDR1 SEHNR, CDR2 FQNEAQ (reference sequence). The CDR3, as DNA: TGTGCCAGCAGCTTTGGTGGCAAGAACTACGAGCAGTACTTC. It specifies CASSFGGKNYEQYF. Complete variable domain (other parts from reference TRBV7-9 and TRBJ2-7): DTGVSQNPRHKITKRGQNVTFRCDPISEHNRLYWYRQTLGQGPEFLTYFQNEAQLEKSRLLSDRFSAERPKGSFSTLEIQRTEQGDSAMYLCASSFGGKNYEQYFGPGTRLTVT.

Only a few counts were recorded for this clonotype. The chain is built from TRBV10-3 and TRBJ2-7; tentatively, D is TRBD1 or TRBD2 (6 bases each). The CDR3 runs to 16 residues. Trimming left V 10 bases short and J 3 bases short, with 25 bases between. Germline lookup yields CDR1 ENHRY and CDR2 SYGVKD. CDR3 coding DNA: TGTGCCAGCTATGGTCGACAGGACTATGGGTTCTACGAGCAGTACTTC. This encodes CASYGRQDYGFYEQYF.

In its sample, this clonotype was seen a few times. This CDR3 reads CASSRSRDRGYEQYF. The CDR3 nucleotides read TGTGCCAGCAGCCGAAGTCGGGACAGGGGCTACGAGCAGTACTTC. The J gene is TRBJ2-7, the V gene TRBV11-1, with TRBD1 matching over 10 bases. The J segment lost 3 bases and the V segment lost 5 bases, leaving 7 bases of the junction unmatched. The V gene's germline CDR1 is SGHAT and CDR2 FQDESV (reference sequence). The CDR3 has 15 residues.

The sample holds a few counts of this clonotype. This chain uses TRBV12-3 or TRBV12-4 with TRBJ1-5; TRBD1 might be the D (5 bases). This CDR3 is 13 amino acids long. V lost 6 bases, J lost 4 bases, and 10 bases lay in between. CDR3: CASSTTENQPQHF. For the CDR3, the DNA is TGTGCCAGCAGCACGACAGAAAATCAGCCCCAGCATTTT.

The rearrangement uses TRBV5-4 and TRBJ1-3; 7 bases are a match to TRBD1. The length of the CDR3 is 15 residues. CDR1 is SGHNT and CDR2 is YYREEE in the germline V gene (reference sequence). V trimming: 3 bases; J trimming: 0 bases; junction bases outside the gene matches: 3. This chain's CDR3 is CASSSGQNSGNTIYF. CDR3 nucleotide sequence: TGTGCCAGCAGCTCGGGACAGAACTCTGGAAACACCATATATTTT.

This clonotype appeared many times. V and J are TRBV10-3 and TRBJ2-3; D gene ambiguous. Trimming shortened V by 0 bases and J by 3 bases, and 4 bases separated the two germline ends. From germline, CDR1 is ENHRY and CDR2 SYGVKD. The CDR3 length is 13 residues. DNA of the CDR3: TGTGCCATCAGTGAGTCCGGTACAGATACGCAGTATTTT. As protein: CAISESGTDTQYF.

This clonotype was seen many times. In DNA, the CDR3 is TGTGCCAGCAAAATAGACAGGGGAGGCGGCTACACCTTC. This codes for CASKIDRGGGYTF. This chain joins TRBV7-9 and TRBJ1-2; 8 nucleotides match TRBD1. This CDR3 region has 13 residues. The V segment lost 7 bases and the J segment 8 bases; nucleotides outside the gene matches: 9. Germline V lookup: CDR1 SEHNR, CDR2 FQNEAQ (reference sequence).

This chain links TRBV4-1 with TRBJ1-6; 7 bases are a match to TRBD1. There are 15 residues in the CDR3. After removal of 4 bases from V and 7 bases from J, the junction contained 7 bases not matched to a gene. Germline-derived CDR1 and CDR2 are MGHRA and YSYEKL. The CDR3 is CASSPPGGSNSPLHF. CDR3 coding DNA: TGCGCCAGCAGCCCCCCAGGGGGTAGCAATTCACCCCTCCACTTT.

This chain links TRBV6-5 with TRBJ2-7, with D possibly matching TRBD1 (5 bases). CDR1 is MNHEY and CDR2 is SVGAGI in the germline V gene. V was clipped by 9 bases and J by 0 bases, with 15 bases between them. The CDR3 consists of 14 residues. CDR3 protein: CASSQTDTSYEQYF. The CDR3, as DNA: TGTGCCAGTTCGCAGACAGATACCTCCTACGAGCAGTACTTC.

This clonotype came up many times. V usage is TRBV6-1 and J usage is TRBJ1-1; D remains unclear. Between the trimmed V and J ends, which lost 7 bases and 1 base, there was a span of 10 bases. Germline assignment: CDR1 MNHNS and CDR2 SASEGT. The CDR3 loop spans 13 amino acids. This chain's CDR3 is CASMVQQNTEAFF. CDR3 coding DNA: TGTGCCAGCATGGTACAACAGAACACTGAAGCTTTCTTT.

The chain couples TRBV20-1 to TRBJ1-2; the D is unclear. The CDR3 runs 12 residues. Trimming took off 1 base at V and 5 bases at J, with 8 bases between the two ends. CDR1 DFQATT and CDR2 SNEGSKA come from the germline V gene (reference sequence). The CDR3, as DNA: TGCAGTGCTAGAGCTGGCGGTTATGGCTACACCTTC. Translated: CSARAGGYGYTF.

There are many counts of this clonotype. V usage is TRBV7-2 and J usage is TRBJ2-3; the D gene is possibly TRBD1 (6 bases). The CDR3 is 14 amino acids. Germline V CDR1 and CDR2: SGHTA, FQGNSA. V lost 5 bases and J 6 bases, leaving 15 bases between the germline ends. The CDR3 coding sequence is TGTGCCAGCAGCCTCCCCGGGACAATGGATACGCAGTATTTT. Its protein product is CASSLPGTMDTQYF.

This clonotype was counted a few times. The chain links TRBV20-1 to TRBJ1-5, with unresolved D. The ends were cut back, 6 bases at V and 0 bases at J, with 21 bases in the middle. Germline assignment: CDR1 DFQATT and CDR2 SNEGSKA (reference sequence). The CDR3 has 17 residues. CDR3 residues: CSARLAGSRFSNQPQHF. The CDR3 DNA reads as TGCAGTGCGAGACTGGCAGGAAGTAGGTTTAGCAATCAGCCCCAGCATTTT.

A note on this clonotype: This may be a read error, as it is one base from a much larger clone. J is TRBJ2-3 and V is TRBV5-4; D gene ambiguous. Germline CDR1 SGHNT, CDR2 YYREEE (reference sequence). Trimming took 3 bases from V and 6 from J, leaving 17 bases between them. The CDR3 runs 15 residues. CDR3 in amino acids: CASSSRVEIWDTQYF. CDR3 DNA sequence: TGTGCCAGCAGCTCCCGTGTGGAGATCTGGGATACGCAGTATTTT.